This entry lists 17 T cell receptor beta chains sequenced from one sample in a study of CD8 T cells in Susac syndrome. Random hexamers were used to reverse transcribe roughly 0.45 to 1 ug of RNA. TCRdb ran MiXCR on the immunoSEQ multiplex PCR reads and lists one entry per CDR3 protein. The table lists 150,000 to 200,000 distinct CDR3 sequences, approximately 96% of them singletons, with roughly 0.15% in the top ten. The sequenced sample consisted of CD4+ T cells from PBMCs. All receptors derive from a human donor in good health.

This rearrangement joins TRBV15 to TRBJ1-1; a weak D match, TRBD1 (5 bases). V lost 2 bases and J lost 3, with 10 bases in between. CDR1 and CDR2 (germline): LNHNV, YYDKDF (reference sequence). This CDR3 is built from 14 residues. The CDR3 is CATSRQGRDTEAFF. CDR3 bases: TGTGCCACCAGCAGACAGGGTCGGGACACTGAAGCTTTCTTT.

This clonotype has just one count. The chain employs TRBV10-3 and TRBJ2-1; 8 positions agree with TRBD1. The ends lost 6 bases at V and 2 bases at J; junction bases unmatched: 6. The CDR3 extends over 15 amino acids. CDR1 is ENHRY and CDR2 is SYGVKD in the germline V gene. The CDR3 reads CAIRGTGSPYNEQFF. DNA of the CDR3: TGTGCCATCAGGGGGACAGGCTCCCCCTACAATGAGCAGTTCTTC.

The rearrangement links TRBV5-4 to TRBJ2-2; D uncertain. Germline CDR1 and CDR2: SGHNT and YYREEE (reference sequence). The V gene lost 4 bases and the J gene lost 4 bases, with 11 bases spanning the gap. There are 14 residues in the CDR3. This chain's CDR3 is CASSTRTSTGELFF. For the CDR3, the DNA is TGTGCCAGCAGCACCCGGACGAGCACCGGGGAGCTGTTTTTT.

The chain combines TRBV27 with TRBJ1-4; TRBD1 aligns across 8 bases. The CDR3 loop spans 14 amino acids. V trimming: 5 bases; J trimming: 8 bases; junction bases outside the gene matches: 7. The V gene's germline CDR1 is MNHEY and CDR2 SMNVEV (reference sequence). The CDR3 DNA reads TGTGCCAGCAGTCGGACAGGGAAAGGAGAAAAACTGTTTTTT. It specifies CASSRTGKGEKLFF.

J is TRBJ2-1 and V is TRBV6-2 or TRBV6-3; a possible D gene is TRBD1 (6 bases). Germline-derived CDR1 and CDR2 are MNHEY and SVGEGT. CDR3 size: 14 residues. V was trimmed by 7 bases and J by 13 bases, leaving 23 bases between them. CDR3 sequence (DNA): TGTGCCAGCACTCATAGAGGACGGGACACCTCTCAGTTCTTC. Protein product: CASTHRGRDTSQFF.

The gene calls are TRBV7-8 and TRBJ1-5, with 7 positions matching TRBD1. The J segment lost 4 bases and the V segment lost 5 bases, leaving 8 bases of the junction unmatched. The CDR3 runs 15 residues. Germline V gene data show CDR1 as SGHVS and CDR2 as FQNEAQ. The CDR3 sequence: CASSLRQGSNQPQHF. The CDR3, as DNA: TGTGCCAGCAGCCTTAGACAGGGTTCAAATCAGCCCCAGCATTTT.

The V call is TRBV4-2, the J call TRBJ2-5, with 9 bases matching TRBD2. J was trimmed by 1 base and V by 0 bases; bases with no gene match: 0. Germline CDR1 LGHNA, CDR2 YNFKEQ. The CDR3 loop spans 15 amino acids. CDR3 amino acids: CASSQETSGQETQYF. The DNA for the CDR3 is TGTGCCAGCAGCCAAGAGACTAGCGGCCAAGAGACCCAGTACTTC.

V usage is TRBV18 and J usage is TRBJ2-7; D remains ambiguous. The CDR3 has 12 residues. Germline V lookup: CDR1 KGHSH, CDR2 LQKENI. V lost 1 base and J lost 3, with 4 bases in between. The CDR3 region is CASSPQNYEQYF. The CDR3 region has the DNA TGTGCCAGCTCACCACAGAACTACGAGCAGTACTTC.

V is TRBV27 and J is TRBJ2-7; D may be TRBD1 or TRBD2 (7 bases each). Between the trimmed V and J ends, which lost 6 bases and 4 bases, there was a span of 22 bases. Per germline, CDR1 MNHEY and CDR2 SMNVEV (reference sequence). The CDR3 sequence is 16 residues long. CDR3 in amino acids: CASRSAHQGGMYEQYF. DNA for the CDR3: TGTGCCAGCAGATCAGCGCACCAGGGGGGGATGTACGAGCAGTACTTC.

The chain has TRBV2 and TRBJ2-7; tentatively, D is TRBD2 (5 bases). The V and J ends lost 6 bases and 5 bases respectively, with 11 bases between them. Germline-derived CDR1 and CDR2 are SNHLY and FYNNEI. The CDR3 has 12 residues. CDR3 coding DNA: TGTGCCAGCAGGCAAGACGGGAACGAGCAGTACTTC. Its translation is CASRQDGNEQYF. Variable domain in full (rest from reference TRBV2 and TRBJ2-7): EPEVTQTPSHQVTQMGQEVILRCVPISNHLYFYWYRQILGQKVEFLVSFYNNEISEKSEIFDDQFSVERPDGSNFTLKIRSTKLEDSAMYFCASRQDGNEQYFGPGTRLTVT.

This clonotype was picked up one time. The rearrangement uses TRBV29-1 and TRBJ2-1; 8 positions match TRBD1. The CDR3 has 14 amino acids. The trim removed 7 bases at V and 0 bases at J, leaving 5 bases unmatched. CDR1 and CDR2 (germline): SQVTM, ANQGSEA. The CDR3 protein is CSGTGLSSYNEQFF. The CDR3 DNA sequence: TGCAGCGGGACAGGGTTAAGCTCCTACAATGAGCAGTTCTTC.

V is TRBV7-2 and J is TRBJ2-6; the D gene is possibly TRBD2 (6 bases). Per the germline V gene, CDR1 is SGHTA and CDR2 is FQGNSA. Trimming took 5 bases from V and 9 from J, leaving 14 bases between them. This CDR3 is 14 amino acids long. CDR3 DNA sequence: TGTGCCAGCAGCCCCCGGACGGGAGACAACGTCCTGACTTTC. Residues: CASSPRTGDNVLTF.

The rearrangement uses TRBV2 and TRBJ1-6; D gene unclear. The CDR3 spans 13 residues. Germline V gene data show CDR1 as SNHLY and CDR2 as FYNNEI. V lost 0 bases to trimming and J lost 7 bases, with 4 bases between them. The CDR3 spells CASSEAGNSPLHF. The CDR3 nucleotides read TGTGCCAGCAGTGAAGCAGGGAATTCACCCCTCCACTTT.

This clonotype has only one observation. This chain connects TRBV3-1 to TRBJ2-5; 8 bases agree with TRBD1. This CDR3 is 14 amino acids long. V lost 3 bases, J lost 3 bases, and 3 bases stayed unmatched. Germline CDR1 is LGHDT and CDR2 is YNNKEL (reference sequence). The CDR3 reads CASSQGQVKETQYF. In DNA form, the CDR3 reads TGTGCCAGCAGCCAGGGACAGGTAAAAGAGACCCAGTACTTC.

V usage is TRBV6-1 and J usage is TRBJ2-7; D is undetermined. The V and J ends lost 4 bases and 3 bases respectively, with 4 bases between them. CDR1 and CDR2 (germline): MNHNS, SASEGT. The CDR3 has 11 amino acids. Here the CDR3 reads CASSAVYEQYF. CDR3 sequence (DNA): TGTGCCAGCAGTGCCGTCTACGAGCAGTACTTC.

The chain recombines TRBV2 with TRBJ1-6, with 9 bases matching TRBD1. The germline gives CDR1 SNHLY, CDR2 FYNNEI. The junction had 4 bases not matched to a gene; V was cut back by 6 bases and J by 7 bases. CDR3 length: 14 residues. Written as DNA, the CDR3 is TGTGCCAGCAGAAAGGACAGGGGAAATTCACCCCTCCACTTT. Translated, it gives CASRKDRGNSPLHF.

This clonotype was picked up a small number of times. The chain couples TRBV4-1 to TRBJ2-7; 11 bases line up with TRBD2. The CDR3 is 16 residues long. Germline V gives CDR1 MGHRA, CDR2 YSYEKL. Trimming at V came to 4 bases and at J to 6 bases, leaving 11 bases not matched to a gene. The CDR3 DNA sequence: TGCGCCAGCAGCCGGGAGCCCGGGACTAGCGGTGGCGAGCAGTACTTC. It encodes CASSREPGTSGGEQYF.